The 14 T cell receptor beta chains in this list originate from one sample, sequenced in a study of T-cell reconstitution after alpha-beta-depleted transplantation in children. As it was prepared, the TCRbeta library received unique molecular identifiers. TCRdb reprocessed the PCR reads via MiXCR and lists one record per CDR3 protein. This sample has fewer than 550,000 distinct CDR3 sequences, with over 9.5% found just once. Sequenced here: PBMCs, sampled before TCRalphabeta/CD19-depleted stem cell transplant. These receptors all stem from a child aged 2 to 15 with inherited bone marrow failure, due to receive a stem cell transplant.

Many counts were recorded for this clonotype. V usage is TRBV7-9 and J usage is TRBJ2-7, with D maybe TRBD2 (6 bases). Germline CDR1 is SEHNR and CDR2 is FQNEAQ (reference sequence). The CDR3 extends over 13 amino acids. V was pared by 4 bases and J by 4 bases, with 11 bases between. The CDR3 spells CASSWGGGYEQYF. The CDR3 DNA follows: TGTGCCAGCAGCTGGGGAGGTGGTTACGAGCAGTACTTC.

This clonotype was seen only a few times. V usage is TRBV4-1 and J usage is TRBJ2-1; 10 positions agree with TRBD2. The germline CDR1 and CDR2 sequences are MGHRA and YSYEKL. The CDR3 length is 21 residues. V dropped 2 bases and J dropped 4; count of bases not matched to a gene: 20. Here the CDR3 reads CASSQLLGQLAGGSRYNEQFF. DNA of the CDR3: TGCGCCAGCAGCCAACTCCTCGGCCAATTAGCGGGAGGATCCAGATACAATGAGCAGTTCTTC.

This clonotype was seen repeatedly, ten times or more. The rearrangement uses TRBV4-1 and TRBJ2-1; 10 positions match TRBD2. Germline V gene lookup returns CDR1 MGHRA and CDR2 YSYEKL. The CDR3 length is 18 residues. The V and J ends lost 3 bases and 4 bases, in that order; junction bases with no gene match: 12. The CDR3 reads CASSQTQFGLAAYNEQFF. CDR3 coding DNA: TGCGCCAGCAGCCAGACTCAATTCGGACTAGCGGCTTACAATGAGCAGTTCTTC.

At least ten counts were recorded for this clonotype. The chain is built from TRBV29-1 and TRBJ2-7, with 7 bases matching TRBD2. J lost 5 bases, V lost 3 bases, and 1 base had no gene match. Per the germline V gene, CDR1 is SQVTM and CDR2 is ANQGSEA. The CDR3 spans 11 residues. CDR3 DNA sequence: TGCAGCGTTGAGGGGAGGGACGAGCAGTACTTC. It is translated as CSVEGRDEQYF.

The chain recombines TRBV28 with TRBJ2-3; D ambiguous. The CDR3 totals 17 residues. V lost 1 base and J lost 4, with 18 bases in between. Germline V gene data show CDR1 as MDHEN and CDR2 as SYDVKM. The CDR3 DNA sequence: TGTGCCAGCAGTTTATTCCTTCTCCCTTCACACGCAGATACGCAGTATTTT. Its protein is CASSLFLLPSHADTQYF.

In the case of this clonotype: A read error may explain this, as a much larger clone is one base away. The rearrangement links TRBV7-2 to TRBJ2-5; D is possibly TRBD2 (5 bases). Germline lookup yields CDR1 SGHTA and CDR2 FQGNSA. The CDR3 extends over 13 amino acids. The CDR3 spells CASSLIREETQHF. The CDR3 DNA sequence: TGTGCCAGCAGCTTAATCCGGGAAGAGACCCAGCACTTC.

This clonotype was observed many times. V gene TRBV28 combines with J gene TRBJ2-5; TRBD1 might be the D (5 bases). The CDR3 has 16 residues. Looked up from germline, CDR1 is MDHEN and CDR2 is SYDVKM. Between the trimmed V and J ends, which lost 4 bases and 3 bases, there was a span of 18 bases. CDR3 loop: CASSYRLWGREETQYF. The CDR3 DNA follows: TGTGCCAGCAGTTACCGCCTGTGGGGCAGGGAAGAGACCCAGTACTTC.

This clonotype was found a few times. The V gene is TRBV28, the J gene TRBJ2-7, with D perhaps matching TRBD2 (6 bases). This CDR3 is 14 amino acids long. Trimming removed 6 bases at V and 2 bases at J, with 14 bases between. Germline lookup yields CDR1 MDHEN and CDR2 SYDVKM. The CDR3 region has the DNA TGTGCCAGCAGGCCGGGACTCGGCCCCTACGAGCAGTACTTC. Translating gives CASRPGLGPYEQYF.

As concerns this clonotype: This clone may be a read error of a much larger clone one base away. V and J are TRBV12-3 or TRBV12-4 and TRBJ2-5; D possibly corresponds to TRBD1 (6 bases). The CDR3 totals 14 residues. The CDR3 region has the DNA TGTGCCAGCAGTTTAGAACAGGGAAAAGAGACCCAGTGCTTC. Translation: CASSLEQGKETQCF.

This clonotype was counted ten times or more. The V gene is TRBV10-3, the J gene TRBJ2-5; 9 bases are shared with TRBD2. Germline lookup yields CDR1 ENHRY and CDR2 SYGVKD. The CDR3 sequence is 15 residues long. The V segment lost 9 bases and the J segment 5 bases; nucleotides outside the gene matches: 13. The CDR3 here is CAIARTSVEAETQYF. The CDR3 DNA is TGTGCCATTGCGAGGACTAGCGTCGAAGCGGAGACCCAGTACTTC.

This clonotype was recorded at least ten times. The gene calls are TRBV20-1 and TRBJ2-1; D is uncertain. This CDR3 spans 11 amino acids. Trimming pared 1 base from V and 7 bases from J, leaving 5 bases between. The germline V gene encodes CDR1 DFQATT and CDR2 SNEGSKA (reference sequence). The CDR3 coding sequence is TGCAGTGCTAGAGCGGAAAATGAGCAGTTCTTC. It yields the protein CSARAENEQFF.

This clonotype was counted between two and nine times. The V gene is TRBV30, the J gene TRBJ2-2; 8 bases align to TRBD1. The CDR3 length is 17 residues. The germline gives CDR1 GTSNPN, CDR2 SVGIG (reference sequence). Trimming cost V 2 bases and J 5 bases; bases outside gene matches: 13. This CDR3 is CAWSQYATGDGTGELFF. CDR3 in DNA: TGTGCCTGGAGTCAATACGCGACAGGGGATGGAACCGGGGAGCTGTTTTTT.

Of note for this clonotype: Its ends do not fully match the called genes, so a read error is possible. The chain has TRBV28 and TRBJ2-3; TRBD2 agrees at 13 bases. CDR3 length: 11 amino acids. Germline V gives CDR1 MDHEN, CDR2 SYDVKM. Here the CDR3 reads CASSLGTSGVF. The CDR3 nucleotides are TGTGCCAGCAGTTTAGGGACTAGCGGGGTTTTT.

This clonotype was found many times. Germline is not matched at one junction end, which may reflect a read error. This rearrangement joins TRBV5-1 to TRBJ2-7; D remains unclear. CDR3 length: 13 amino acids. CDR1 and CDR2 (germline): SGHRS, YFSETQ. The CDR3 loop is CASSLGRPYEQYF. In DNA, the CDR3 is TGTGCCAGCAGTTTGGGCAGGCCCTACGAGCAGTACTTC.